This T cell receptor beta chain comes out of a study of STAT5B mutations in CD4+ large granular lymphocyte leukemia. Study outcomes and limitations: CD4-sorted patient repertoires seemed more clonal than healthy CD4+ repertoires. Without HLA matching, higher CD4+ than CD8+ T-LGLL clonality could reflect small sample size. 8/27 top patient clones versus 2/35 control clones were TRBV06-family.

Produced via immunoSEQ multiplex PCR; TCRdb's table is partial and in-frame only. The sample consists of 32,000 or so clones, approximately 80% of them appearing once. In regard to this clone: Its antigen is as yet unknown. Sequence at one end of the junction differs from germline and may be a read error.

The CDR3 loop spans 15 amino acids. Germline CDR1 reads LNHDA; CDR2 reads SQIVND (reference sequence). The chain combines TRBV19 with TRBJ2-4; 12 bases match TRBD2. The clonotype comes from a human donor in good health. Sequenced material: CD4+ T cells from blood buffy coats. DNA of the CDR3: TGTGCCAGTAGTCTAGAGACTAGCGGGAGCACCATTCAGTACTTC. It specifies CASSLETSGSTIQYF.